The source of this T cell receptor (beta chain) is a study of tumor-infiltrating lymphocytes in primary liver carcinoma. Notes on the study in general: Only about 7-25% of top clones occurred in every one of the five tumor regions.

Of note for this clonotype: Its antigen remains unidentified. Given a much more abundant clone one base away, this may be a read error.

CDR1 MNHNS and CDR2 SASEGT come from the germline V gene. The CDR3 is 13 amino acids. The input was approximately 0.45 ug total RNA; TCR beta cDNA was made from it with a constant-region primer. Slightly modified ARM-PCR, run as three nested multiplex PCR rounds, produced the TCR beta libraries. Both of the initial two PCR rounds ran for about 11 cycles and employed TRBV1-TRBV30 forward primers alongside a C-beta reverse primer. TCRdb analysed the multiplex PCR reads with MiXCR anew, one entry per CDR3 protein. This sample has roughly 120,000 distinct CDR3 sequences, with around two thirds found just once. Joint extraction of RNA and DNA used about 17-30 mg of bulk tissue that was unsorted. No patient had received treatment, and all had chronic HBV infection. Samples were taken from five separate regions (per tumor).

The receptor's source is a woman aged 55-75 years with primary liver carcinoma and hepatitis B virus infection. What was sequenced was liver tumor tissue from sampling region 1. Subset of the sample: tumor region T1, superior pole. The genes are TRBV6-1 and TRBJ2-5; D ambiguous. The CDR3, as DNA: TGTGTCAGCAACCGGCAGTACCAAGAGACCCAGTACTTC. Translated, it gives CVSNRQYQETQYF.